Each of the 17 T cell receptor beta chains below was sequenced from the same sample in a study of cytomegalovirus exposure and HLA in healthy donors. A multiplex PCR was run with 60 Vbeta primers and 13 Jbeta primers. The table came from immunoSEQ multiplex PCR; TCRdb's copy has only in-frame clones and leaves some out. The sample's table shows more than 110,000 clones. Sequencing was done on a sample of PBMCs. The receptor source for this set is a man aged 35-49 years in good health and CMV-seronegative.

J is TRBJ2-5 and V is TRBV11-3, with a weak D call TRBD1 (6 bases). The germline V and J ends were trimmed by 1 base and 5 bases, with 14 bases remaining between them. The CDR3 totals 15 residues. The germline CDR1 and CDR2 sequences are SGHNT and YENEEA. CDR3 sequence (DNA): TGTGCCAGCAGCTTAGGGGCAGGGGTTCGTGAGACCCAGTACTTC. Residues: CASSLGAGVRETQYF.

This rearrangement joins TRBV28 to TRBJ1-5, with D possibly being TRBD1 (5 bases). Trimming took 5 bases from V and 7 from J, leaving 15 bases between them. The CDR3 is 14 amino acids. From germline, CDR1 is MDHEN and CDR2 SYDVKM. This CDR3 reads CASSRAGSWQPQHF. The CDR3, as DNA: TGTGCCAGCAGTAGGGCAGGGTCTTGGCAGCCCCAGCATTTT.

This chain connects TRBV29-1 to TRBJ2-5; possible D gene TRBD2, 5 bases. This CDR3 has 13 amino acids. The germline V gene encodes CDR1 SQVTM and CDR2 ANQGSEA. V was shortened by 7 bases and J by 0 bases, with 12 bases between the two germline ends. CDR3 sequence: CSAEGWNQETQYF. For the CDR3, the DNA is TGCAGCGCCGAGGGCTGGAACCAAGAGACCCAGTACTTC. Supplemented by reference TRBV29-1 and TRBJ2-5, the full variable domain reads SAVISQKPSRDICQRGTSLTIQCQVDSQVTMMFWYRQQPGQSLTLIATANQGSEATYESGFVIDKFPISRPNLTFSTLTVSNMSPEDSSIYLCSAEGWNQETQYFGPGTRLLVL.

The J gene is TRBJ1-2, the V gene TRBV29-1; D possibly corresponds to TRBD1 (5 bases). V lost 4 bases and J 4 bases, leaving 22 bases between the germline ends. The CDR3 runs to 16 residues. The germline V gene encodes CDR1 SQVTM and CDR2 ANQGSEA. CDR3 loop: CSVVRQGDPFGYGYTF. The CDR3 nucleotides read TGCAGCGTTGTCCGGCAGGGCGATCCCTTTGGCTATGGCTACACCTTC.

The gene calls are TRBV5-1 and TRBJ2-1; 10 positions match TRBD1. V dropped 4 bases and J dropped 2; count of bases not matched to a gene: 9. CDR3 length: 17 residues. The V gene's germline CDR1 is SGHRS and CDR2 YFSETQ. The chain's CDR3 is CASSQAIGQGAYNEQFF. CDR3 bases: TGCGCCAGCAGCCAGGCTATCGGACAGGGGGCCTACAATGAGCAGTTCTTC. Full variable domain (outside the CDR3, taken from reference TRBV5-1 and TRBJ2-1): KAGVTQTPRYLIKTRGQQVTLSCSPISGHRSVSWYQQTPGQGLQFLFEYFSETQRNKGNFPGRFSGRQFSNSRSEMNVSTLELGDSALYLCASSQAIGQGAYNEQFFGPGTRLTVL.

The V and J genes are TRBV4-3 and TRBJ2-1, with 10 bases aligning to TRBD1. The CDR3 runs to 15 residues. V gave up 0 bases and J gave up 6 bases; unmatched junction bases: 2. The germline V gene has CDR1 LGHNA and CDR2 YSLEER. CDR3 DNA sequence: TGCGCCAGCAGCCAAGAATGGACAGGGGGCAATGAGCAGTTCTTC. Amino acid sequence: CASSQEWTGGNEQFF.

The V call is TRBV5-6, the J call TRBJ2-7, with TRBD2 identical over 7 bases. This CDR3 has 15 amino acids. Germline CDR1 SGHDT, CDR2 YYEEEE. J gave up 1 base and V 2 bases, and 6 bases lay outside the gene matches. DNA for the CDR3: TGTGCCAGCAGCTTAATTGGGGGGGGATCCTACGAGCAGTACTTC. Protein: CASSLIGGGSYEQYF.

This chain connects TRBV2 to TRBJ1-1; a weak D match, TRBD1 (5 bases). CDR1 and CDR2 from the germline V gene are SNHLY and FYNNEI. Trimming removed 3 bases from V and 5 bases from J, with 10 bases in between. The CDR3 length is 13 residues. The CDR3 DNA is TGTGCCAGCAGTGATTCTGGGGGGACTGAAGCTTTCTTT. Its protein product is CASSDSGGTEAFF.

The J gene is TRBJ1-5, the V gene TRBV6-5; 7 nucleotides agree with TRBD1. This CDR3 has 13 amino acids. V gave up 2 bases and J gave up 8 bases; unmatched junction bases: 3. CDR1 MNHEY and CDR2 SVGAGI come from the germline V gene. The CDR3 DNA reads as TGTGCCAGCAGTTACAGGGGGCGTGAGCCCCAGCATTTT. This sequence encodes CASSYRGREPQHF.

The gene calls are TRBV7-8 and TRBJ2-7; tentative D call: TRBD1 (6 bases). V lost 1 base to trimming and J lost 3 bases, with 10 bases between them. Germline values: CDR1 SGHVS, CDR2 FQNEAQ. This CDR3 is 14 amino acids long. The CDR3 loop reads CASSLGDTGYEQYF. Written as DNA, the CDR3 is TGTGCCAGCAGCTTAGGGGACACCGGCTACGAGCAGTACTTC.

V gene TRBV6-4 combines with J gene TRBJ2-7; tentative D call: TRBD1 (5 bases). V lost 6 bases and J lost 3, with 18 bases in between. The CDR3 covers 15 residues. Germline loops: CDR1 MRHNA, CDR2 SNTAGT. This chain's CDR3 is CASSPSSGRDYEQYF. In DNA form, the CDR3 reads TGTGCCAGCAGCCCCTCCTCAGGCAGGGACTACGAGCAGTACTTC.

This chain links TRBV6-5 with TRBJ1-5; 7 bases agree with TRBD1. This CDR3 region has 15 residues. After removal of 2 bases from V and 8 bases from J, the junction contained 9 bases not matched to a gene. Germline V lookup: CDR1 MNHEY, CDR2 SVGAGI. As DNA, the CDR3 is TGTGCCAGCAGTTACGACAGGGAGAATTTTGAGCCCCAGCATTTT. Encoded protein: CASSYDRENFEPQHF.

The V gene is TRBV11-3, the J gene TRBJ2-7, with 10 positions matching TRBD1. V shed 0 bases, J shed 3 bases, and the junction held 5 bases outside the gene matches. The germline V gene has CDR1 SGHNT and CDR2 YENEEA. This CDR3 region has 16 residues. CDR3 region: CASSLEQGQGNYEQYF. DNA for the CDR3: TGTGCCAGCAGCTTAGAACAGGGACAGGGGAACTACGAGCAGTACTTC.

This chain joins TRBV2 and TRBJ1-6, with D possibly matching TRBD1 (6 bases). V was pared by 7 bases and J by 7 bases, with 14 bases between. CDR1 SNHLY and CDR2 FYNNEI come from the germline V gene. CDR3 length equals 14 residues. Here the CDR3 reads CASTGEIRNSPLHF. The CDR3 nucleotides read TGTGCCAGCACAGGGGAGATTCGGAATTCACCCCTCCACTTT.

Concerning this clone itself: The junction departs from the called germline gene at one end, perhaps through a read error. This rearrangement joins TRBV2 to TRBJ1-5; 8 bases match TRBD1. The CDR3 is made up of 13 amino acids. Germline V gene lookup returns CDR1 SNHLY and CDR2 FYNNEI. The CDR3 DNA reads as TGTGCCAGCAGCCTGGTTGAGGGGACAGGCCCACTCTTT. Residues: CASSLVEGTGPLF.

The J gene is TRBJ2-5, the V gene TRBV4-3; 7 nucleotides align to TRBD1. The CDR3 is made up of 15 amino acids. CDR1 LGHNA and CDR2 YSLEER come from the germline V gene. V was pared by 1 base and J by 5 bases, with 7 bases of the junction left unmatched. The CDR3 nucleotides are TGCGCCAGCAGCCAAGGACAGGGATTGAGGGAGACCCAGTACTTC. It yields the protein CASSQGQGLRETQYF.

Here the CDR3 DNA reads TGCAGCAGCCGGGCGGGGAACACCGGGGAGCTGTTTTTT. It yields the protein CSSRAGNTGELFF. J is TRBJ2-2 and V is TRBV29-1; perhaps TRBD2 as D (5 bases). Germline CDR1 SQVTM, CDR2 ANQGSEA. The CDR3 is 13 amino acids. Deletions cut 8 bases from V and 1 base from J, with 11 bases between.